The entry below describes one T cell receptor beta chain. This sample is part of a study of T cells in localized non-small cell lung cancer. Clones were sequenced by immunoSEQ multiplex PCR, and TCRdb holds only the in-frame ones, with some missing. Seen here are about 70,000 clones, roughly nine tenths observed once, and the top ten hold 21%. V was cut by 1 base and J by 6 bases, with 15 bases left in between. Per germline, CDR1 MNHEY and CDR2 SMNVEV (reference sequence). The CDR3 spans 15 residues. The chain recombines TRBV27 with TRBJ2-5; D may be TRBD1 (6 bases). This material consisted of peripheral blood, taken before any cancer treatment. This receptor was taken from a male donor aged 60 or older with stage III squamous cell lung carcinoma. The CDR3 is CASSLWSAGEQTQYF. The CDR3 bases are TGTGCCAGCAGTTTATGGTCGGCAGGGGAACAGACCCAGTACTTC.